This TCR beta chain was profiled in a study of blood T cell repertoires in COVID-19. This clone was recorded a few times. Enrollment of patients from Seattle took place during active infection, with longitudinal follow-up. Original handling: Reference gene primers were amplified, and this amplification served to estimate nucleated cell counts. Libraries were prepared by immunoSEQ multiplex PCR; TCRdb keeps only in-frame clonotypes and omits some of them. V, J and clone size derive from that table, while D and trimming were established from the DNA sequence. In the table there are about 58,000 clones, 70% to 90% of which are singletons. This CDR3 contains 14 residues. The V gene end was trimmed by 10 bases and the J gene end by 4 bases; junction bases not matched to a gene: 7. CDR1 LNHDA and CDR2 SQIVND come from the germline V gene (reference sequence).

V and J are TRBV19 and TRBJ1-6; 7 bases are shared with TRBD1. This receptor was taken from a man aged 55 to 69 with COVID-19, enrolled during active disease. The sequenced sample was peripheral blood. The CDR3 protein is CATRDSLYNSPLHF. CDR3 coding DNA: TGTGCCACCCGGGACAGCCTTTATAATTCACCCCTCCACTTT.